The 2 T cell receptor beta chains given below trace back to one sample, sequenced in a study of blood T cell repertoires in COVID-19. Assay used: immunoSEQ multiplex PCR; TCRdb lists only in-frame clones, some missing. The top ten hold just under 1% of the sample, which has over 200,000 clones, roughly 91% seen once. Sequencing was performed on peripheral blood. The receptors originated from a woman aged 40 to 55 who had recovered from COVID-19.

For the CDR3, the DNA is TGTGCCAGCAGTTACACGGGGAAAGGAGCCAAAAACATTCAGTACTTC. It translates to CASSYTGKGAKNIQYF. The chain joins TRBV6-5 to TRBJ2-4, with a possible D match to TRBD2 (5 bases). The germline V gene has CDR1 MNHEY and CDR2 SVGAGI. V lost 2 bases and J lost 0, with 11 bases in between. This CDR3 contains 16 residues.

V usage is TRBV11-1 and J usage is TRBJ2-3, with a possible D match to TRBD1 (6 bases). Deletions cut 5 bases from V and 6 bases from J, with 15 bases between. Germline V gives CDR1 SGHAT, CDR2 FQDESV (reference sequence). The CDR3 covers 14 residues. The CDR3 sequence is CASSPPPQGDTQYF. The CDR3 nucleotides read TGTGCCAGCAGCCCACCCCCACAGGGTGATACGCAGTATTTT.